The 8 T cell receptor beta chains reported below all come from one sample, sequenced in a study of T cells in Graves' hyperthyroidism and ophthalmopathy. RNA transcripts provided the source from which TCR beta CDR3 regions were amplified. An initial round of RT-PCR targeting the TCR CDR3 relied on the HTBI primer set. TCRdb itself ran the multiplex PCR reads through MiXCR, one entry per CDR3 protein. Among approximately 510,000 distinct CDR3 sequences listed, approximately 48% were seen once. The sequencing input was peripheral blood or thyroid tissue (not recorded which). All receptors come from an adult woman with Graves' disease, either hyperthyroidism or ophthalmopathy (not recorded which).

CDR3 DNA sequence: TGTGCCAGCAGCCAACATGCCAGCGGGACCGAGCAGTACTTC. Its translation is CASSQHASGTEQYF. The chain uses TRBV3-1 and TRBJ2-7; 7 bases are shared with TRBD2. V trimming: 2 bases; J trimming: 6 bases; junction bases outside the gene matches: 7. Germline values: CDR1 LGHDT, CDR2 YNNKEL (reference sequence). The CDR3 extends over 14 amino acids.

The CDR3 loop reads CASSFSFADREAFF. The CDR3, as DNA: TGTGCCAGCAGCTTTTCTTTCGCAGACAGGGAAGCTTTCTTT. The chain is built from TRBV7-9 and TRBJ1-1; D might be TRBD1 (6 bases). CDR3 size: 14 residues. V lost 3 bases and J 8 bases, leaving 16 bases between the germline ends. Germline assignment: CDR1 SEHNR and CDR2 FQNEAQ (reference sequence).

The J gene is TRBJ1-3, the V gene TRBV7-2; 7 bases map to TRBD1. The germline V gene encodes CDR1 SGHTA and CDR2 FQGNSA. V trimming: 5 bases; J trimming: 0 bases; junction bases outside the gene matches: 4. This CDR3 has 15 residues. CDR3 amino acids: CASSRDSSSGNTIYF. In nucleotides, the CDR3 is TGTGCCAGCAGCCGGGACAGCAGCTCTGGAAACACCATATATTTT.

This clonotype has at least ten counts. The chain carries TRBV2 and TRBJ1-1; the D is unclear. This CDR3 is built from 14 residues. The germline V gene has CDR1 SNHLY and CDR2 FYNNEI. V was trimmed by 3 bases and J by 3 bases, leaving 11 bases between them. The CDR3 sequence is CASSDMGMDTEAFF. The CDR3 nucleotides are TGTGCCAGCAGTGATATGGGGATGGACACTGAAGCTTTCTTT.

This clonotype was detected only a few times. A single base separates this from a much larger clone, so it may be a read error. V usage is TRBV20-1 and J usage is TRBJ2-2; D may be TRBD1 (6 bases). CDR3 size: 13 residues. The germline V gene encodes CDR1 DFQATT and CDR2 SNEGSKA (reference sequence). The CDR3 loop is CGAGQHNTGELFF. The CDR3 bases are TGCGGTGCAGGACAGCATAACACCGGGGAGCTGTTTTTT.

This clonotype has only a few counts. The rearrangement uses TRBV29-1 and TRBJ1-3; TRBD1 might be the D (5 bases). The CDR3 extends over 13 amino acids. Germline CDR1 reads SQVTM; CDR2 reads ANQGSEA. V lost 6 bases and J lost 4, with 13 bases in between. The CDR3, as DNA: TGCAGCGTAGATTCCGGGGCCGGAAACACCATATATTTT. It encodes CSVDSGAGNTIYF.

The rearrangement links TRBV20-1 to TRBJ2-5; D unclear. Per the germline V gene, CDR1 is DFQATT and CDR2 is SNEGSKA (reference sequence). The CDR3 loop spans 14 amino acids. V lost 6 bases to trimming and J lost 4 bases, with 18 bases between them. CDR3 DNA sequence: TGCAGTGCAAGGCCAGGAAGATTGGCAGAGACCCAGTACTTC. Protein: CSARPGRLAETQYF.

In its sample, this clonotype was seen many times. This chain uses TRBV25-1 with TRBJ2-7; D unresolved. The germline gives CDR1 MGHDK, CDR2 SYGVNS. Trimming pared 6 bases from V and 3 bases from J, leaving 15 bases between. This CDR3 is built from 14 residues. CDR3 loop: CASSPFTGDYEQYF. Here the CDR3 DNA reads TGTGCCAGCAGCCCCTTTACTGGGGACTACGAGCAGTACTTC.